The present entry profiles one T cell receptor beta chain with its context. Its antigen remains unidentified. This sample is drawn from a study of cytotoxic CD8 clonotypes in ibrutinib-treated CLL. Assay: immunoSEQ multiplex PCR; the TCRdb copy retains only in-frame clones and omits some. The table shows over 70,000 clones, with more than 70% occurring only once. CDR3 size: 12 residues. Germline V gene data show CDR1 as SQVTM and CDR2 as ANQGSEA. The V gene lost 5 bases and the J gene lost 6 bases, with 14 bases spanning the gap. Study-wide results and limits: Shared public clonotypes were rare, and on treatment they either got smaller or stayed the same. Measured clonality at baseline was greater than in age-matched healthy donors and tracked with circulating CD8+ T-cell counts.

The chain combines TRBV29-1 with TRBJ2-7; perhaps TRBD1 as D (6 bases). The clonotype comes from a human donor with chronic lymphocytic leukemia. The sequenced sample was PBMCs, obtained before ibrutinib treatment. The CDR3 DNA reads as TGCAGCGTTTCCCAGGGGAAGACCGAGCAGTACTTC. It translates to CSVSQGKTEQYF.